This record looks at one T cell receptor (beta chain) sequence and its context. Authors' analysis steps: Amplification from reference gene primers served as the basis for estimated nucleated cell counts. The data were produced by immunoSEQ multiplex PCR, yet TCRdb's version contains in-frame clones alone and is incomplete. V and J calls and clone size come straight from that table; D and trimming were deduced from the DNA. The repertoire holds tens of thousands of clones, with around 80% as singletons. This sample was taken from a study of blood T cell repertoires in COVID-19. On the study more broadly: Specimens from acute and convalescent COVID-19 originated in the United States, Italy and Spain. Sources were T cells, B-cell-depleted T cells, or PBMCs; the material itself was cDNA or gDNA.

This CDR3 comprises 14 residues. Germline trimming cut 9 bases from V and 7 bases from J; bases unmatched to any gene: 13. Germline values: CDR1 LNHDA, CDR2 SQIVND (reference sequence). The receptor was isolated from a man aged 50-60 years with active COVID-19. The sample consisted of peripheral blood. This chain connects TRBV19 to TRBJ2-7; 9 nucleotides line up with TRBD2. CDR3 amino acids: CASTPRGGGGEQYF. CDR3 nucleotides: TGTGCCAGCACACCCCGAGGCGGGGGGGGAGAGCAGTACTTC.